These 17 T cell receptor beta chains originate from one sample sequenced in a study of response to subunit inactivated influenza vaccine. TCRdb redid the calling of the RT-PCR reads with MiXCR, one entry per CDR3 protein. This sample yields 300,000 to 350,000 distinct CDR3 sequences, of which less than 25% are seen a single time; 10% belongs to the top ten. The specimen was PBMCs from blood, collected less than 22 months after vaccination. Receptors were obtained from a man between 50 and 75 years old who received an inactivated influenza vaccine.

The V call is TRBV11-2, the J call TRBJ1-1, with 7 nucleotides matching TRBD1. Germline CDR1 is SGHAT and CDR2 is FQNNGV. The CDR3 contains 17 residues. Germline trimming cut 0 bases from V and 1 base from J; bases unmatched to any gene: 8. CDR3: CASSLDTGVLRNTEAFF. For the CDR3, the DNA is TGTGCCAGCAGCTTAGACACAGGGGTCCTGCGGAACACTGAAGCTTTCTTT.

The chain links TRBV29-1 to TRBJ2-5, with 13 bases that match TRBD2. This CDR3 is built from 15 residues. The germline CDR1 and CDR2 sequences are SQVTM and ANQGSEA. Germline trimming cut 7 bases from V and 1 base from J; bases unmatched to any gene: 6. In DNA form, the CDR3 reads TGCAGCGCTGGGGGGACTAGCGGGACCCAAGAGACCCAGTACTTC. This gives the protein CSAGGTSGTQETQYF.

V and J are TRBV7-3 and TRBJ2-1; 9 bases map to TRBD2. The V and J ends lost 5 bases and 8 bases, in that order; junction bases with no gene match: 10. This CDR3 spans 15 amino acids. Germline V gene lookup returns CDR1 SGHTA and CDR2 FQGTGA. CDR3 nucleotides: TGTGCCAGCAGCAAACTGGGACTAGCCTCGGATGAGCAGTTCTTC. Protein: CASSKLGLASDEQFF.

The chain combines TRBV5-8 with TRBJ2-7; TRBD2 might be the D (6 bases). Germline-derived CDR1 and CDR2 are SGHTS and YDEGEE. V gave up 4 bases and J gave up 2 bases, with 10 bases separating them. The CDR3 has 13 residues. The CDR3 bases are TGTGCCAGCAGCCGGGGGAGGACCTACGAGCAGTACTTC. It encodes CASSRGRTYEQYF.

This clonotype was counted only a few times. The J gene is TRBJ2-2, the V gene TRBV6-5, with a possible D match to TRBD1 (5 bases). Between the trimmed V and J ends, which lost 6 bases and 6 bases, there was a span of 20 bases. The CDR3 length is 16 residues. Looked up from germline, CDR1 is MNHEY and CDR2 is SVGAGI. This chain's CDR3 is CASSLLNWGDAGELFF. CDR3 DNA sequence: TGTGCCAGCAGCTTACTAAACTGGGGCGACGCCGGGGAGCTGTTTTTT.

Worth noting for this clonotype: Mismatch with germline at one junction end may stem from a read error. The chain is built from TRBV11-2 and TRBJ2-1; 16 nucleotides agree with TRBD2. The CDR3 covers 18 residues. Germline V lookup: CDR1 SGHAT, CDR2 FQNNGV. Here the CDR3 DNA reads TGTGCCAGCAGCATAGATGGGACTAGCGGGGGGGCCTACAATGAGCAGTTCTTC. This encodes CASSIDGTSGGAYNEQFF.

The chain carries TRBV11-2 and TRBJ2-5; 7 bases agree with TRBD2. Losses at the gene ends were 5 bases for V and 6 bases for J; bases not matched to a gene: 12. The CDR3 runs 15 residues. Germline V gives CDR1 SGHAT, CDR2 FQNNGV. CDR3 DNA sequence: TGTGCCAGCAGCACCTCTCCGGGACTAAGGCAGACCCAGTACTTC. Amino acids: CASSTSPGLRQTQYF.

V usage is TRBV5-1 and J usage is TRBJ2-7; 9 nucleotides line up with TRBD2. The ends lost 2 bases at V and 4 bases at J; junction bases unmatched: 13. Germline V gene sequence: CDR1 SGHRS, CDR2 YFSETQ. The CDR3 has 17 residues. CDR3 nucleotide sequence: TGCGCCAGCAGCTTCTCTAACCACGGGACTAGCTCATACGAGCAGTACTTC. Its protein product is CASSFSNHGTSSYEQYF.

This clonotype was observed many times. CDR3 bases: TGTGCCAGCGGGACTAGCGGCTACGAGCAGTACTTC. Translation: CASGTSGYEQYF. This chain connects TRBV28 to TRBJ2-7, with TRBD2 identical over 11 bases. The V segment lost 8 bases and the J segment 3 bases; nucleotides outside the gene matches: 0. The CDR3 has 12 residues. Germline assignment: CDR1 MDHEN and CDR2 SYDVKM.

This clonotype was seen a few times. The V call is TRBV6-1, the J call TRBJ2-7; the match to TRBD1 covers 7 bases. J gave up 0 bases and V 1 base, and 3 bases lay outside the gene matches. CDR1 is MNHNS, CDR2 SASEGT, per germline. CDR3 size: 15 residues. CDR3: CASSEEGAYSYEQYF. For the CDR3, the DNA is TGTGCCAGCAGTGAAGAGGGGGCCTACTCCTACGAGCAGTACTTC.

This clonotype came up a few times. V is TRBV12-3 or TRBV12-4 and J is TRBJ1-5; D is unclear. Between the trimmed V and J ends, which lost 5 bases and 9 bases, there was a span of 11 bases. This CDR3 comprises 12 residues. CDR3 in DNA: TGTGCCAGCAGTGCTCCGGCTTGGCCCCAGCATTTT. Its protein is CASSAPAWPQHF.

V gene TRBV7-2 combines with J gene TRBJ1-4; a weak D match, TRBD1 (6 bases). CDR3 length equals 13 residues. Germline-derived CDR1 and CDR2 are SGHTA and FQGNSA. V shed 2 bases and J shed 7 bases, with 8 bases lying between them. CDR3 sequence (DNA): TGTGCCAGCAGCTTAACAGGGACTGAAAAACTGTTTTTT. Translating it yields CASSLTGTEKLFF.

This clonotype was detected ten times or more. The V gene is TRBV20-1, the J gene TRBJ1-2; 7 nucleotides line up with TRBD1. The germline CDR1 and CDR2 sequences are DFQATT and SNEGSKA (reference sequence). V trimming: 5 bases; J trimming: 8 bases; junction bases outside the gene matches: 8. The CDR3 loop spans 12 amino acids. For the CDR3, the DNA is TGCAGTGCTCCCGGGACAGATGTCGGCTACACCTTC. Its protein product is CSAPGTDVGYTF.

The genes are TRBV7-8 and TRBJ2-7, with a weak D call TRBD2 (6 bases). Germline loops: CDR1 SGHVS, CDR2 FQNEAQ. The CDR3 runs 18 residues. Trimming shortened V by 1 base and J by 3 bases, and 22 bases separated the two germline ends. Written as DNA, the CDR3 is TGTGCCAGCAGCTTAGGGTTTCTGACGGGGGACCCCAACTACGAGCAGTACTTC. Its protein is CASSLGFLTGDPNYEQYF.

This clonotype appeared a few times. This chain links TRBV12-3 or TRBV12-4 with TRBJ1-4; maybe TRBD1 (5 bases). V lost 3 bases and J 3 bases, leaving 8 bases between the germline ends. The CDR3 spans 14 residues. The CDR3 spells CASSFTGANEKLFF. The CDR3 nucleotides are TGTGCCAGCAGTTTTACAGGCGCTAATGAAAAACTGTTTTTT.

The chain combines TRBV6-2 or TRBV6-3 with TRBJ2-7; TRBD2 matches 7 bases. This CDR3 has 15 amino acids. J was trimmed by 0 bases and V by 5 bases; bases with no gene match: 7. The germline CDR1 and CDR2 sequences are MNHEY and SVGEGT. The CDR3 sequence is CASSLTTSSSYEQYF. CDR3 in DNA: TGTGCCAGCAGTCTTACGACTAGCAGCTCCTACGAGCAGTACTTC.

The rearrangement joins TRBV7-2 to TRBJ2-7, with 9 bases identical to TRBD1. Germline V gives CDR1 SGHTA, CDR2 FQGNSA. This CDR3 spans 13 amino acids. J was trimmed by 5 bases and V by 8 bases; bases with no gene match: 7. In DNA form, the CDR3 reads TGTGCCAGCGAAATGACAGGGGGGCACGAGCAGTACTTC. Protein product: CASEMTGGHEQYF.